Below are 3 T cell receptor beta chains sequenced from a single sample in a study of human T cells and chemical hapten exposure. Time point given: patch test 3, about 24 weeks after DPC sensitization. Treatment described: therapeutic diphenylcyclopropenone sensitization with weekly scalp DPC. TCRdb analysed the RACE reads with MiXCR anew, one entry per CDR3 protein. In the table there are some 90,000 distinct CDR3 sequences, about a tenth of which are singletons. Sequencing used whole blood, obtained in connection with sensitization to the hapten diphenylcyclopropenone (DPC). These receptors originate from a woman aged 25 to 39 with alopecia areata. Some clones in this sample may be carry-over from other donors' samples.

This clonotype was recorded a few times. V and J are TRBV7-6 and TRBJ2-5, with D perhaps TRBD1 or TRBD2 (5 bases each). Trimming stripped 0 bases from V and 0 bases from J, with 8 bases between. Germline CDR1 SGHVS, CDR2 FNYEAQ. The CDR3 spans 15 residues. CDR3: CASSLAGTDQETQYF. The CDR3 nucleotides read TGTGCCAGCAGCTTAGCTGGGACGGACCAAGAGACCCAGTACTTC.

At least ten counts were recorded for this clonotype. The genes are TRBV7-7 and TRBJ2-2; possible D gene TRBD1, 6 bases. CDR1 is SSHAT, CDR2 FNYEAQ, per germline (reference sequence). This CDR3 region has 15 residues. V shed 3 bases and J shed 2 bases, with 10 bases lying between them. The DNA for the CDR3 is TGTGCCAGCAGCTTGTTACAGGGCAACACCGGGGAGCTGTTTTTT. This gives the protein CASSLLQGNTGELFF.

In this sample, this clonotype turned up a few times. This chain connects TRBV7-2 to TRBJ1-3; D unclear. In germline, CDR1 is SGHTA, CDR2 FQGNSA. The germline V and J ends were trimmed by 0 bases and 2 bases, with 11 bases remaining between them. This CDR3 region has 16 residues. The CDR3 region is CASSLAGFQAGNTIYF. The CDR3 bases are TGTGCCAGCAGCTTAGCGGGCTTTCAGGCTGGAAACACCATATATTTT.